Shown below are 30 T cell receptor beta chains from a single sample sequenced in a study of CD8+ T cells in alopecia areata. Isolated RNA was reverse transcribed into cDNA used as the sequencing template. Only in-frame clones appear in the TCRdb table, and some are missing; sequencing was by immunoSEQ multiplex PCR. This table holds about 91,000 clones, less than 50% found once. Sequenced input: CD4+ T cells sorted from blood. These receptor sequences come from a human donor with alopecia areata.

This chain links TRBV7-2 with TRBJ2-7; D gene ambiguous. This CDR3 is 15 amino acids long. The germline V and J ends were trimmed by 1 base and 0 bases, with 10 bases remaining between them. CDR1 and CDR2 (germline): SGHTA, FQGNSA. CDR3 residues: CASSLVDFASYEQYF. CDR3 in DNA: TGTGCCAGCAGCTTAGTCGATTTCGCCTCCTACGAGCAGTACTTC.

There are a few counts of this clone. The J gene is TRBJ1-2, the V gene TRBV30; tentatively, D is TRBD1 (6 bases). CDR1 is GTSNPN, CDR2 SVGIG, per germline (reference sequence). There are 14 residues in the CDR3. V was shortened by 2 bases and J by 4 bases, with 14 bases between the two germline ends. As DNA, the CDR3 is TGTGCCTGGAGTCTTCTGGCGGACAGCTATGGCTACACCTTC. Its translation: CAWSLLADSYGYTF.

The chain recombines TRBV29-1 with TRBJ2-5; D gene unclear. Germline CDR1 reads SQVTM; CDR2 reads ANQGSEA. The CDR3 runs 11 residues. Trimming pared 4 bases from V and 5 bases from J, leaving 8 bases between. The DNA of the CDR3 is TGCAGCGTTGTCGAGAGGGAGACCCAGTACTTC. Its protein is CSVVERETQYF.

Here the CDR3 DNA reads TGTGCCAGCAGCTTATTCAGCAGGGGCGGGGAGCTGTTTTTT. Encoded protein: CASSLFSRGGELFF. The rearrangement links TRBV7-8 to TRBJ2-2, with D tentatively TRBD1 (6 bases). CDR1 SGHVS and CDR2 FQNEAQ come from the germline V gene. The CDR3 extends over 14 amino acids. V lost 2 bases and J lost 7, with 11 bases in between.

The chain recombines TRBV29-1 with TRBJ2-1; TRBD2 aligns across 7 bases. The CDR3 runs 14 residues. V trimming: 4 bases; J trimming: 0 bases; junction bases outside the gene matches: 3. Germline CDR1 is SQVTM and CDR2 is ANQGSEA. The CDR3 coding sequence is TGCAGCGTTGTGGGCGGGAGCTCCTACAATGAGCAGTTCTTC. It is translated as CSVVGGSSYNEQFF.

The V call is TRBV2, the J call TRBJ1-1; TRBD1 might be the D (5 bases). The V gene lost 10 bases and the J gene lost 9 bases, with 15 bases spanning the gap. The CDR3 has 11 residues. Germline CDR1 reads SNHLY; CDR2 reads FYNNEI. The CDR3 region has the DNA TGTGCCAAAAGGGACGGAGGACAAGCTTTCTTT. It yields the protein CAKRDGGQAFF.

The CDR3 sequence is CAWSLGQLNEKLFF. The CDR3, as DNA: TGTGCCTGGAGTCTGGGACAGCTGAATGAAAAACTGTTTTTT. V is TRBV30 and J is TRBJ1-4; TRBD1 matches at 7 bases. The J segment lost 5 bases and the V segment lost 2 bases, leaving 5 bases of the junction unmatched. The germline CDR1 and CDR2 sequences are GTSNPN and SVGIG (reference sequence). The CDR3 covers 14 residues.

V is TRBV30 and J is TRBJ2-1; 7 bases fit TRBD2. Trimming removed 0 bases from V and 8 bases from J; junction bases left unmatched: 7. Per germline, CDR1 GTSNPN and CDR2 SVGIG (reference sequence). The CDR3 has 14 amino acids. The CDR3 DNA sequence: TGTGCCTGGAGTGTACTTGGCGGGGGTTATGAGCAGTTCTTC. It specifies CAWSVLGGGYEQFF.

CDR3 sequence: CASSARQGKDEQYF. DNA for the CDR3: TGTGCCAGCAGCGCCAGACAGGGGAAGGACGAGCAGTACTTC. The chain links TRBV9 to TRBJ2-7, with TRBD1 matching 8 bases. V lost 3 bases, J lost 5 bases, and 7 bases stayed unmatched. This CDR3 has 14 amino acids. Germline CDR1 reads SGDLS; CDR2 reads YYNGEE.

The rearrangement joins TRBV5-1 to TRBJ2-7; 7 nucleotides agree with TRBD1. Germline V lookup: CDR1 SGHRS, CDR2 YFSETQ. Trimming removed 3 bases from V and 6 bases from J; junction bases left unmatched: 9. The CDR3 sequence is 14 residues long. DNA for the CDR3: TGCGCCAGCAGCTCCCAGACAGGGTCAGGCGAGCAGTACTTC. It translates to CASSSQTGSGEQYF.

In its sample, this clone was seen once. The J gene is TRBJ2-7, the V gene TRBV29-1, with 9 positions matching TRBD1. The CDR3 totals 13 residues. The V segment lost 6 bases and the J segment 5 bases; nucleotides outside the gene matches: 8. Germline CDR1 and CDR2: SQVTM and ANQGSEA. The CDR3 coding sequence is TGCAGCGTCTCCGCGACAGGGGGTAACGAGCAGTACTTC. As protein: CSVSATGGNEQYF.

With respect to this clone: The same CDR3 also results from other DNA sequences found in this sample. J is TRBJ2-5 and V is TRBV20-1; no reliable D call. Germline-derived CDR1 and CDR2 are DFQATT and SNEGSKA (reference sequence). CDR3 length: 10 residues. Trimming pared 5 bases from V and 1 base from J, leaving 2 bases between. The CDR3 region has the DNA TGCAGTGCTTTCCAAGAGACCCAGTACTTC. Encoded protein: CSAFQETQYF.

The chain employs TRBV15 and TRBJ1-1; a possible D gene is TRBD1 (5 bases). The CDR3 length is 18 residues. Germline CDR1 is LNHNV and CDR2 is YYDKDF (reference sequence). The V end lost 5 bases, the J end lost 0 bases, and 22 bases lay between the germline ends. CDR3: CATSHIAPIQALNTEAFF. DNA of the CDR3: TGTGCCACCAGCCACATCGCGCCGATACAGGCTTTGAACACTGAAGCTTTCTTT.

The sample holds a few counts of this clone. The rearrangement uses TRBV28 and TRBJ2-7, with no clear D. Trimming stripped 8 bases from V and 4 bases from J, with 9 bases between. The CDR3 runs 11 residues. Germline V CDR1 and CDR2: MDHEN, SYDVKM. The CDR3 nucleotides are TGTGCCAGCTATTCTCAGTACGAGCAGTACTTC. As protein: CASYSQYEQYF.

The rearrangement joins TRBV14 to TRBJ2-7; 10 bases are a match to TRBD1. V lost 5 bases, J lost 9 bases, and 7 bases stayed unmatched. This CDR3 spans 13 amino acids. Germline V gives CDR1 SGHDN, CDR2 FVKESK. The CDR3 sequence: CASSAGTGASQYF. The DNA of the CDR3 is TGTGCCAGCAGCGCCGGGACAGGGGCGTCGCAGTACTTC.

This clone was seen a handful of times. This rearrangement joins TRBV7-8 to TRBJ1-1; 8 bases line up with TRBD1. The V gene end was trimmed by 4 bases and the J gene end by 8 bases; junction bases not matched to a gene: 3. There are 12 residues in the CDR3. Germline-derived CDR1 and CDR2 are SGHVS and FQNEAQ. The CDR3 DNA is TGTGCCAGCAGCTCGAGGGACAGGGAAGCTTTCTTT. Translated, it gives CASSSRDREAFF.

The chain has TRBV28 and TRBJ2-5; either TRBD1 or TRBD2 may fit D (5 bases each). V lost 5 bases, J lost 5 bases, and 9 bases lay in between. Looked up from germline, CDR1 is MDHEN and CDR2 is SYDVKM. CDR3 length: 12 residues. The CDR3 reads CASSTGRETQYF. The CDR3 DNA is TGTGCCAGCAGTACGGGGCGTGAGACCCAGTACTTC.

The rearrangement joins TRBV28 to TRBJ2-1; D tentatively reads TRBD1 or TRBD2 (5 bases each). Germline V gene sequence: CDR1 MDHEN, CDR2 SYDVKM. CDR3 length: 14 residues. V lost 5 bases and J 6 bases, leaving 14 bases between the germline ends. CDR3 sequence reads: CASSAPGTLNEQFF. CDR3 DNA: TGTGCCAGCAGTGCGCCCGGGACCCTCAATGAGCAGTTCTTC.

This clone came up a few times. V and J are TRBV6-5 and TRBJ2-5, with D possibly being TRBD2 (5 bases). Germline CDR1 reads MNHEY; CDR2 reads SVGAGI. Deletions cut 2 bases from V and 7 bases from J, with 20 bases between. The CDR3 is 16 amino acids. The CDR3 bases are TGTGCCAGCAGTTACCCTGGACTCGTCCCACTTAGGACCCAGTACTTC. This encodes CASSYPGLVPLRTQYF.

A single count supports this clone. J is TRBJ2-5 and V is TRBV5-1; TRBD1 matches at 8 bases. This CDR3 region has 14 residues. V was pared by 4 bases and J by 5 bases, with 7 bases of the junction left unmatched. CDR1 SGHRS and CDR2 YFSETQ come from the germline V gene. In DNA, the CDR3 is TGCGCCAGCAGCGCCCAGGGGGCGCGGGAGACCCAGTACTTC. Amino acid sequence: CASSAQGARETQYF.

The table lists this clone with a few counts. For the CDR3, the DNA is TGCGCCAGCAGCGGGGGACAGATGGTGACTGAAGCTTTCTTT. It yields the protein CASSGGQMVTEAFF. This chain uses TRBV5-1 with TRBJ1-1; 7 bases agree with TRBD1. V trimming: 4 bases; J trimming: 5 bases; junction bases outside the gene matches: 8. CDR1 is SGHRS, CDR2 YFSETQ, per germline. The CDR3 runs 14 residues. The full variable domain, completed using reference TRBV5-1 and TRBJ1-1, is KAGVTQTPRYLIKTRGQQVTLSCSPISGHRSVSWYQQTPGQGLQFLFEYFSETQRNKGNFPGRFSGRQFSNSRSEMNVSTLELGDSALYLCASSGGQMVTEAFFGQGTRLTVV.

The rearrangement uses TRBV28 and TRBJ2-1, with D possibly being TRBD2 (6 bases). Per the germline V gene, CDR1 is MDHEN and CDR2 is SYDVKM. The V and J ends lost 7 bases and 10 bases respectively, with 11 bases between them. The CDR3 has 11 residues. The CDR3 sequence: CASNSGGEQFF. CDR3 bases: TGTGCCAGCAATTCCGGGGGAGAGCAGTTCTTC. The complete variable domain, with remaining parts taken from reference TRBV28 and TRBJ2-1, reads DVKVTQSSRYLVKRTGEKVFLECVQDMDHENMFWYRQDPGLGLRLIYFSYDVKMKEKGDIPEGYSVSREKKERFSLILESASTNQTSMYLCASNSGGEQFFGPGTRLTVL.

The gene calls are TRBV28 and TRBJ2-7; a possible D gene is TRBD1 (7 bases). There are 14 residues in the CDR3. Germline values: CDR1 MDHEN, CDR2 SYDVKM. Deletions cut 5 bases from V and 3 bases from J, with 14 bases between. In DNA, the CDR3 is TGTGCCAGCAGTCCCGGAGGGGGCCTCTACGAGCAGTACTTC. It specifies CASSPGGGLYEQYF.

This clone showed up just a few times. This sequence joins TRBV6-5 and TRBJ2-3; D gene uncertain. Germline V gene sequence: CDR1 MNHEY, CDR2 SVGAGI. This CDR3 is built from 14 residues. V was clipped by 4 bases and J by 2 bases, with 10 bases between them. The CDR3 coding sequence is TGTGCCAGCAGTTTTGGCGGTTCCACAGATACGCAGTATTTT. As protein: CASSFGGSTDTQYF.

The CDR3 DNA follows: TGCAGCGTTCAGACAGACATGAACACTGAAGCTTTCTTT. It yields the protein CSVQTDMNTEAFF. This chain uses TRBV29-1 with TRBJ1-1; weak D call: TRBD1 (5 bases). Germline values: CDR1 SQVTM, CDR2 ANQGSEA. The CDR3 length is 13 residues. The ends were cut back, 5 bases at V and 0 bases at J, with 10 bases in the middle. The full variable domain, rest sourced from reference TRBV29-1 and TRBJ1-1, is SAVISQKPSRDICQRGTSLTIQCQVDSQVTMMFWYRQQPGQSLTLIATANQGSEATYESGFVIDKFPISRPNLTFSTLTVSNMSPEDSSIYLCSVQTDMNTEAFFGQGTRLTVV.

This clone was recorded a few times. V usage is TRBV29-1 and J usage is TRBJ2-4, with 8 bases that match TRBD1. J gave up 7 bases and V 3 bases, and 2 bases lay outside the gene matches. This CDR3 is 12 amino acids long. Germline V gene data show CDR1 as SQVTM and CDR2 as ANQGSEA. CDR3 residues: CSVDQGANIQYF. The CDR3 bases are TGCAGCGTTGACCAGGGGGCTAACATTCAGTACTTC.

CDR3 region: CASGGWGQGGNQPQHF. The CDR3 bases are TGTGCCAGCGGAGGTTGGGGACAGGGAGGCAATCAGCCCCAGCATTTT. The chain joins TRBV2 to TRBJ1-5; 9 nucleotides line up with TRBD1. V shed 8 bases and J 2 bases; nucleotides not matched to a gene: 10. CDR1 and CDR2 from the germline V gene are SNHLY and FYNNEI. The CDR3 spans 16 residues.

This chain links TRBV30 with TRBJ1-5; D is uncertain. Germline V gene sequence: CDR1 GTSNPN, CDR2 SVGIG (reference sequence). This CDR3 is built from 13 residues. V lost 0 bases to trimming and J lost 5 bases, with 8 bases between them. The CDR3 loop is CAWSVSFDQPQHF. The CDR3 DNA is TGTGCCTGGAGTGTGTCGTTTGATCAGCCCCAGCATTTT.

Only a few counts were recorded for this clone. The V gene is TRBV29-1, the J gene TRBJ1-1; D uncertain. Germline CDR1 SQVTM, CDR2 ANQGSEA. Trimming stripped 6 bases from V and 7 bases from J, with 12 bases between. The CDR3 contains 11 residues. The CDR3 loop reads CSVRGGGEAFF. CDR3 sequence (DNA): TGCAGCGTAAGAGGTGGAGGTGAAGCTTTCTTT.

The rearrangement uses TRBV28 and TRBJ2-7, with 7 bases aligning to TRBD1. Germline V gene sequence: CDR1 MDHEN, CDR2 SYDVKM. This CDR3 is built from 15 residues. J was trimmed by 2 bases and V by 5 bases; bases with no gene match: 9. As DNA, the CDR3 is TGTGCCAGCAGTCTGGAACAGGGGCCAGCCTACGAGCAGTACTTC. Protein sequence: CASSLEQGPAYEQYF.